The 3 T cell receptor beta chains below all came from one sample that was sequenced in a study of cytomegalovirus exposure and HLA in healthy donors. With 60 Vbeta and 13 Jbeta primers, the PCR was carried out. The data were produced by immunoSEQ multiplex PCR, yet TCRdb's version contains in-frame clones alone and is incomplete. The sample yields 110,000 to 150,000 clones, around 72% seen once. Sequenced: PBMCs. These receptors all come from a man aged 40-49 years in good health and CMV-seronegative.

The gene calls are TRBV5-1 and TRBJ2-7; 10 bases fit TRBD2. The CDR3 length is 15 residues. Per the germline V gene, CDR1 is SGHRS and CDR2 is YFSETQ. Unmatched junction bases numbered 5, after V lost 3 bases and J lost 2 bases. The CDR3 here is CASSYGAGGTYEQYF. The CDR3 nucleotides are TGCGCCAGCAGCTATGGAGCGGGGGGGACCTACGAGCAGTACTTC. Full variable domain (remainder filled in from reference TRBV5-1 and TRBJ2-7): KAGVTQTPRYLIKTRGQQVTLSCSPISGHRSVSWYQQTPGQGLQFLFEYFSETQRNKGNFPGRFSGRQFSNSRSEMNVSTLELGDSALYLCASSYGAGGTYEQYFGPGTRLTVT.

The rearrangement links TRBV5-4 to TRBJ1-1; tentatively, D is TRBD1 (5 bases). V dropped 4 bases and J dropped 1 base, with 14 bases sitting between them. CDR3 size: 15 residues. Germline values: CDR1 SGHNT, CDR2 YYREEE (reference sequence). In DNA form, the CDR3 reads TGTGCCAGCAGCACATGGACACCCCAGAACACTGAAGCTTTCTTT. This gives the protein CASSTWTPQNTEAFF.

V is TRBV5-1 and J is TRBJ2-2; D remains unclear. V was cut by 6 bases and J by 2 bases, with 11 bases left in between. The CDR3 contains 14 residues. Germline CDR1 SGHRS, CDR2 YFSETQ. CDR3 coding DNA: TGCGCCAGCACCCCGCTTGGCAACACCGGGGAGCTGTTTTTT. Translating gives CASTPLGNTGELFF.